The 7 T cell receptor beta chains given below trace back to one sample, sequenced in a study of blood T cell repertoires in COVID-19. Assay used: immunoSEQ multiplex PCR; TCRdb lists only in-frame clones, some missing. Among nearly 200,000 clones listed, around 81% were seen once. The sample comprised peripheral blood. These receptors were obtained from a man in his 60s with COVID-19, enrolled during active disease.

V and J are TRBV19 and TRBJ1-1; TRBD1 might be the D (6 bases). Germline V gives CDR1 LNHDA, CDR2 SQIVND (reference sequence). The CDR3 totals 14 residues. V gave up 7 bases and J gave up 3 bases, with 15 bases separating them. The chain's CDR3 is CASTLDRWDTEAFF. The CDR3 region has the DNA TGTGCCAGTACCTTAGACAGGTGGGACACTGAAGCTTTCTTT.

This clone was detected a few times. The V gene is TRBV10-2, the J gene TRBJ2-7, with TRBD1 matching 7 bases. Trimming at V came to 3 bases and at J to 0 bases, leaving 14 bases not matched to a gene. The CDR3 runs to 18 residues. The germline V gene encodes CDR1 WSHSY and CDR2 SAAADI. This CDR3 is CASSERIYRDRSSYEQYF. Written as DNA, the CDR3 is TGCGCCAGCAGTGAAAGGATATATCGGGACAGAAGCTCCTACGAGCAGTACTTC.

This clone has more than one count but fewer than ten. This chain links TRBV4-2 with TRBJ1-5, with 9 bases matching TRBD1. Germline CDR1 reads LGHNA; CDR2 reads YNFKEQ. The CDR3 runs to 16 residues. The ends lost 0 bases at V and 7 bases at J; junction bases unmatched: 7. CDR3 bases: TGTGCCAGCAGCCAAGAGGGGACAGGGTTACGACAGCCCCAGCATTTT. It encodes CASSQEGTGLRQPQHF.

The rearrangement uses TRBV30 and TRBJ1-5; 7 bases are shared with TRBD1. CDR1 is GTSNPN and CDR2 is SVGIG in the germline V gene (reference sequence). The V gene end was trimmed by 1 base and the J gene end by 4 bases; junction bases not matched to a gene: 7. This CDR3 spans 15 amino acids. DNA for the CDR3: TGTGCCTGGAGTGCACAGGGGACAAAGAATCAGCCCCAGCATTTT. Translated: CAWSAQGTKNQPQHF.

The table lists this clone with a count of one. The rearrangement joins TRBV10-3 to TRBJ1-5, with TRBD1 identical over 9 bases. Germline CDR1 reads ENHRY; CDR2 reads SYGVKD. The CDR3 consists of 18 residues. V lost 0 bases to trimming and J lost 2 bases; unmatched junction nucleotides: 8. The CDR3 DNA reads as TGTGCCATCAGTGAGTCTAAGGGGACAGGGTTGGGCAATCAGCCCCAGCATTTT. Translation gives CAISESKGTGLGNQPQHF.

V is TRBV5-1 and J is TRBJ2-1; D gene unclear. The CDR3 loop spans 17 amino acids. Trimming cost V 6 bases and J 4 bases, with 23 bases left between them. Germline V gene lookup returns CDR1 SGHRS and CDR2 YFSETQ. The CDR3 reads CASNYVPPRFPYNEQFF. CDR3 bases: TGCGCCAGCAACTACGTGCCTCCGAGATTCCCTTACAATGAGCAGTTCTTC.

The chain has TRBV30 and TRBJ2-5; no reliable D call. V dropped 0 bases and J dropped 8 bases, with 7 bases sitting between them. CDR1 GTSNPN and CDR2 SVGIG come from the germline V gene (reference sequence). The CDR3 has 11 residues. The CDR3 loop is CAWSVLKTQYF. CDR3 nucleotides: TGTGCCTGGAGTGTACTGAAAACCCAGTACTTC.